The 26 T cell receptor beta chains listed next were all sequenced from one sample in a study of blood T cells in healthy people across ages. With a J-beta primer mix and a sample-barcoded 5' primer, a second PCR ran roughly 6 to 12 cycles. TCRdb independently ran MiXCR on the 5' RACE reads; one entry per CDR3 protein. Counted here are about 1.1 million distinct CDR3 sequences, 35% to 45% occurring once; the ten biggest clones make up about an eighth. The sequencing input was blood. The receptors stem from a man aged 18 to 30 in good health.

The V gene is TRBV5-1, the J gene TRBJ1-1, with D uncertain. Germline values: CDR1 SGHRS, CDR2 YFSETQ. The CDR3 spans 15 residues. Between the trimmed V and J ends, which lost 3 bases and 1 base, there was a span of 13 bases. The CDR3 nucleotides read TGCGCCAGCAGCTCCCAGGCGGGGAAGAACACTGAAGCTTTCTTT. This codes for CASSSQAGKNTEAFF.

The chain links TRBV11-1 to TRBJ1-2, with D perhaps TRBD1 (6 bases). Trimming cost V 3 bases and J 2 bases, with 13 bases left between them. CDR1 is SGHAT, CDR2 FQDESV, per germline (reference sequence). CDR3 length: 15 amino acids. This chain's CDR3 is CASSFASGTNYGYTF. Here the CDR3 DNA reads TGTGCCAGCAGCTTCGCCTCCGGGACAAACTATGGCTACACCTTC.

This clonotype was counted ten times or more. This chain joins TRBV13 and TRBJ2-5; a possible D gene is TRBD2 (5 bases). The CDR3 spans 14 residues. CDR1 PRHDT and CDR2 FYEKMQ come from the germline V gene (reference sequence). Trimming took 3 bases from V and 5 from J, leaving 13 bases between them. CDR3 nucleotides: TGTGCCAGCAGCTTCGAGAGGGCCCAGGAGACCCAGTACTTC. Translated, it gives CASSFERAQETQYF.

This clonotype was observed a handful of times. The J gene is TRBJ2-5, the V gene TRBV28; 9 bases match TRBD2. Germline V gives CDR1 MDHEN, CDR2 SYDVKM. The junction had 15 bases not matched to a gene; V was cut back by 4 bases and J by 0 bases. This CDR3 spans 19 amino acids. CDR3: CASSWGVASGKTYQETQYF. CDR3 DNA: TGTGCCAGCAGTTGGGGGGTGGCTAGCGGGAAAACGTACCAAGAGACCCAGTACTTC. The full variable domain, rest sourced from reference TRBV28 and TRBJ2-5, is DVKVTQSSRYLVKRTGEKVFLECVQDMDHENMFWYRQDPGLGLRLIYFSYDVKMKEKGDIPEGYSVSREKKERFSLILESASTNQTSMYLCASSWGVASGKTYQETQYFGPGTRLLVL.

With respect to this clonotype: One junction end disagrees with the germline gene, perhaps due to a read error. The chain uses TRBV2 and TRBJ2-2; D might be TRBD2 (5 bases). Germline V gives CDR1 SNHLY, CDR2 FYNNEI. This CDR3 is built from 14 residues. In DNA, the CDR3 is TGTGCCAGCCGTGACTACGCCAACACCGGGGAGCTGTTTTTT. Amino acid sequence: CASRDYANTGELFF.

The chain carries TRBV9 and TRBJ2-7; maybe TRBD1 (5 bases). The CDR3 covers 15 residues. Trimming took 2 bases from V and 7 from J, leaving 19 bases between them. Germline lookup yields CDR1 SGDLS and CDR2 YYNGEE. In DNA form, the CDR3 reads TGTGCCAGCAGCGTTACAGGTGCCTCCTACAATGAGCAGTACTTC. It is translated as CASSVTGASYNEQYF.

This clonotype was detected only once. The rearrangement joins TRBV20-1 to TRBJ1-1, with 7 bases lining up with TRBD1. Germline CDR1 is DFQATT and CDR2 is SNEGSKA (reference sequence). The CDR3 runs 15 residues. With 1 base clipped from V and 2 bases from J, the junction kept 7 bases outside the gene matches. DNA for the CDR3: TGCAGTGCTAGAGGACGGGGACAGATAAACACTGAAGCTTTCTTT. It translates to CSARGRGQINTEAFF.

The chain carries TRBV14 and TRBJ1-6; D is uncertain. CDR3 length equals 14 residues. The germline gives CDR1 SGHDN, CDR2 FVKESK. V lost 4 bases, J lost 6 bases, and 10 bases lay in between. The CDR3 reads CASSRGRLNSPLHF. The CDR3 DNA sequence: TGTGCCAGCAGCCGAGGGCGGCTTAATTCACCCCTCCACTTT.

The chain employs TRBV5-1 and TRBJ2-7, with unresolved D. V lost 1 base and J lost 2, with 16 bases in between. There are 16 residues in the CDR3. The germline V gene encodes CDR1 SGHRS and CDR2 YFSETQ. The CDR3 sequence: CASSLSAASNPYEQYF. The DNA of the CDR3 is TGCGCCAGCAGCTTGTCCGCGGCGAGCAATCCCTACGAGCAGTACTTC.

V gene TRBV6-1 combines with J gene TRBJ1-2; D gene uncertain. Deletions cut 1 base from V and 4 bases from J, with 7 bases between. The CDR3 consists of 13 residues. Germline values: CDR1 MNHNS, CDR2 SASEGT. For the CDR3, the DNA is TGTGCCAGCAGTGAAGGATCGCGCTATGGCTACACCTTC. Protein: CASSEGSRYGYTF.

This clonotype has only a few counts. This sequence joins TRBV29-1 and TRBJ2-7; 10 bases fit TRBD1. The CDR3 runs to 13 residues. The V segment lost 6 bases and the J segment 2 bases; nucleotides outside the gene matches: 4. The germline V gene has CDR1 SQVTM and CDR2 ANQGSEA. In DNA form, the CDR3 reads TGCAGCGTCGGGACAGGGGTTACCTACGAGCAGTACTTC. It codes for CSVGTGVTYEQYF.

This clonotype was recorded a few times. The gene calls are TRBV7-9 and TRBJ2-3, with TRBD2 as a possible D gene (7 bases). Germline values: CDR1 SEHNR, CDR2 FQNEAQ (reference sequence). V dropped 2 bases and J dropped 6 bases, with 21 bases sitting between them. The CDR3 extends over 17 amino acids. CDR3 nucleotide sequence: TGTGCCAGCAGCTTAACCCCTCAGGGGAGGGTTGGGGATACGCAGTATTTT. Translated: CASSLTPQGRVGDTQYF.

A remark on this clonotype: One junction end does not reproduce the germline sequence, and a read error may be involved. The rearrangement joins TRBV14 to TRBJ1-2; no reliable D call. This CDR3 comprises 14 residues. From germline, CDR1 is SGHDN and CDR2 FVKESK. The CDR3 spells CASSQRGRNYDYTF. In nucleotides, the CDR3 is TGTGCCAGCAGCCAACGCGGCAGGAACTATGACTACACCTTC.

The V gene is TRBV20-1, the J gene TRBJ2-3; TRBD2 matches 12 bases. This CDR3 comprises 17 residues. V gave up 2 bases and J gave up 2 bases; unmatched junction bases: 8. Germline assignment: CDR1 DFQATT and CDR2 SNEGSKA (reference sequence). This CDR3 is CSARTAGLAGTTDTQYF. The DNA for the CDR3 is TGCAGTGCTAGAACAGCAGGACTAGCGGGGACCACAGATACGCAGTATTTT.

The table lists this clonotype with a few counts. V gene TRBV7-9 combines with J gene TRBJ1-2; D perhaps matches TRBD1 (5 bases). V dropped 2 bases and J dropped 4 bases, with 14 bases sitting between them. Looked up from germline, CDR1 is SEHNR and CDR2 is FQNEAQ (reference sequence). CDR3 size: 15 residues. CDR3 nucleotide sequence: TGTGCCAGCAGCTTAAACGGGGCGTATGGCTATGGCTACACCTTC. Translated, it gives CASSLNGAYGYGYTF.

DNA of the CDR3: TGTGCCAGCAGTGGGATGACAGGGGTTGGGTTAGATACGCAGTATTTT. The encoded protein is CASSGMTGVGLDTQYF. This chain links TRBV27 with TRBJ2-3; 8 bases map to TRBD1. Germline CDR1 and CDR2: MNHEY and SMNVEV (reference sequence). This CDR3 is 16 amino acids long. V gave up 5 bases and J gave up 5 bases; unmatched junction bases: 12.

The rearrangement links TRBV20-1 to TRBJ1-6; 8 bases match TRBD1. The CDR3 sequence is 16 residues long. V was pared by 6 bases and J by 9 bases, with 16 bases of the junction left unmatched. Germline-derived CDR1 and CDR2 are DFQATT and SNEGSKA (reference sequence). Here the CDR3 reads CSATGGTGFFGSPLHF. CDR3 DNA: TGCAGTGCCACCGGCGGGACAGGTTTCTTTGGTTCACCCCTCCACTTT.

The V gene is TRBV29-1, the J gene TRBJ2-5; the D is unclear. The CDR3 contains 14 residues. Trimming removed 3 bases from V and 0 bases from J, with 11 bases in between. Per the germline V gene, CDR1 is SQVTM and CDR2 is ANQGSEA. CDR3 sequence: CSVEAGGYQETQYF. The CDR3 bases are TGCAGCGTTGAGGCCGGCGGCTACCAAGAGACCCAGTACTTC.

This clonotype was seen ten or more times. The chain is built from TRBV20-1 and TRBJ1-2; D ambiguous. The CDR3 totals 12 residues. Trimming took off 7 bases at V and 4 bases at J, with 13 bases between the two ends. The germline CDR1 and CDR2 sequences are DFQATT and SNEGSKA (reference sequence). As DNA, the CDR3 is TGCAGTGGATCGGACGGCCGCTATGGCTACACCTTC. Protein: CSGSDGRYGYTF.

In this sample, this clonotype turned up a few times. V is TRBV18 and J is TRBJ2-7; D unresolved. The CDR3 consists of 12 residues. With 6 bases removed from V and 2 bases from J, the gap between germline ends came to 8 bases. The germline V gene encodes CDR1 KGHSH and CDR2 LQKENI. The CDR3 DNA follows: TGTGCCAGCTCCCGCGCTCCCTACGAGCAGTACTTC. Protein: CASSRAPYEQYF.

The chain combines TRBV12-3 or TRBV12-4 with TRBJ2-2; possible D gene TRBD2, 6 bases. The CDR3 has 16 residues. The V end lost 0 bases, the J end lost 5 bases, and 13 bases lay between the germline ends. The DNA for the CDR3 is TGTGCCAGCAGTTTAGCGATCGGGGGAAGGACCGGGGAGCTGTTTTTT. This codes for CASSLAIGGRTGELFF.

This clonotype was counted a few times. This rearrangement joins TRBV6-5 to TRBJ2-1, with TRBD2 matching 11 bases. The CDR3 loop spans 15 amino acids. Germline lookup yields CDR1 MNHEY and CDR2 SVGAGI. J gave up 3 bases and V 8 bases, and 6 bases lay outside the gene matches. CDR3 in DNA: TGTGCCAGCCGGGGCACTAGCGGGGGCTACAATGAGCAGTTCTTC. Encoded protein: CASRGTSGGYNEQFF.

The chain couples TRBV20-1 to TRBJ1-2, with TRBD1 matching 8 bases. V lost 6 bases to trimming and J lost 8 bases; unmatched junction nucleotides: 14. Looked up from germline, CDR1 is DFQATT and CDR2 is SNEGSKA (reference sequence). The CDR3 has 14 residues. The CDR3 coding sequence is TGCAGTGCAATGGGCACAGGGGGGTACTTGGGCTACACCTTC. Its translation is CSAMGTGGYLGYTF.

This clonotype was counted a few times. The chain has TRBV12-3 or TRBV12-4 and TRBJ2-2, with 10 bases aligning to TRBD1. J lost 2 bases, V lost 6 bases, and 3 bases had no gene match. The CDR3 runs to 15 residues. The chain's CDR3 is CASRGTGVNTGELFF. In DNA form, the CDR3 reads TGTGCCAGCAGAGGGACAGGGGTAAACACCGGGGAGCTGTTTTTT.

The chain joins TRBV2 to TRBJ2-7; no firm D call. The V end lost 2 bases, the J end lost 3 bases, and 8 bases lay between the germline ends. Germline values: CDR1 SNHLY, CDR2 FYNNEI. CDR3 length equals 13 residues. CDR3 residues: CASSERANYEQYF. The CDR3 DNA is TGTGCCAGCAGTGAAAGGGCCAACTACGAGCAGTACTTC. The full variable domain, rest sourced from reference TRBV2 and TRBJ2-7, is EPEVTQTPSHQVTQMGQEVILRCVPISNHLYFYWYRQILGQKVEFLVSFYNNEISEKSEIFDDQFSVERPDGSNFTLKIRSTKLEDSAMYFCASSERANYEQYFGPGTRLTVT.

The chain links TRBV3-1 to TRBJ2-7, with D tentatively TRBD1 (5 bases). The germline V and J ends were trimmed by 4 bases and 1 base, with 14 bases remaining between them. The CDR3 has 15 residues. Germline V CDR1 and CDR2: LGHDT, YNNKEL (reference sequence). Here the CDR3 DNA reads TGTGCCAGCAGCCTATATCCGGACACATCCTACGAGCAGTACTTC. As protein: CASSLYPDTSYEQYF.